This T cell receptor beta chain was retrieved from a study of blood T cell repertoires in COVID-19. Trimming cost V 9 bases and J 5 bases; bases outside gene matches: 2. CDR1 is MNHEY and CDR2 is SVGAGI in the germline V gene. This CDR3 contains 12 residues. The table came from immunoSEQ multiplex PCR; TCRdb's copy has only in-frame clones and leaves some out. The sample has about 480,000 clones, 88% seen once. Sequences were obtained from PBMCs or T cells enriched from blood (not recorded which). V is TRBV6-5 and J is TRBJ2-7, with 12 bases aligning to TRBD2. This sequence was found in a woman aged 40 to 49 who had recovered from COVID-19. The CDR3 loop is CASRTSGNEQYF. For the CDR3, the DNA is TGTGCCAGTAGGACTAGCGGGAACGAGCAGTACTTC.